This is a list of T cell receptor beta chains from one sample in a study of shared clonotypes between healthy human individuals. Here immunoSEQ multiplex PCR was the method, and the copy in TCRdb shows in-frame clones only, minus some. Here the sample spans 560,000 or so clones, 90% to 97% being singletons. Sequencing was done on a sample of naive CD8+ T cells sorted from blood. These TCRs come from a woman aged 25-40 years in good health. Each CDR3 is given with its conserved first and last residue. The D gene is left open where the match is weak. A row's size may be missing; if present it is once, few, many or a size class.

>TRBJ2-2|-|TRBV21-1|-
CASSKAPDRHLAHPGTGELFF
TGTGCCAGCAGCAAAGCCCCGGACAGGCATCTAGCTCACCCAGGAACCGGGGAGCTGTTTTTT
>TRBJ2-7|-|TRBV7-8|-
CASSLSQGILQYEQYF
TGTGCCAGCAGCTTGAGCCAGGGAATCCTGCAATACGAGCAGTACTTC
>TRBJ1-2|few|TRBV29-1|-
CSALVFQKEGYTF
TGCAGCGCCTTGGTTTTTCAGAAAGAAGGCTACACCTTC
>TRBJ2-7|-|TRBV6-5|-
CASSYGGLVTNEQYF
TGTGCCAGCAGTTATGGCGGTTTAGTAACGAACGAGCAGTACTTC
>TRBJ2-7|-|TRBV9|TRBD2
CASSPPLASGSNLRAYEQYF
TGTGCCAGCAGCCCGCCCTTGGCTAGCGGGAGTAATTTGAGGGCCTACGAGCAGTACTTC
>TRBJ2-7|-|TRBV5-6|TRBD2
CASSREGLAGYEQYF
TGTGCCAGCAGCAGAGAGGGACTAGCGGGCTACGAGCAGTACTTC
>TRBJ1-2|-|TRBV6-1|TRBD1
CASSEGLGQANYGYTF
TGTGCCAGCAGTGAGGGCTTAGGACAGGCTAACTATGGCTACACCTTC
>TRBJ2-2|-|TRBV10-1|-
CASTQGSVTGELFF
TGCGCCAGTACCCAGGGTTCGGTCACCGGGGAGCTGTTTTTT
>TRBJ2-7|-|TRBV28|-
CASSFKGSRSYEQYF
TGTGCCAGCAGTTTCAAAGGTTCAAGGTCCTACGAGCAGTACTTC
>TRBJ2-1|-|TRBV12-5|TRBD2
CASGFPSGRSEQFF
TGTGCTAGTGGTTTTCCCAGCGGGAGAAGCGAGCAGTTCTTC
>TRBJ1-2|-|TRBV4-1|-
CASSQDLGLGSIYGYTF
TGCGCCAGCAGCCAAGATCTGGGCTTGGGGTCTATCTATGGCTACACCTTC
>TRBJ2-1|-|TRBV9|TRBD2
CASSSRGGGRSSYNEQFF
TGTGCCAGCAGCTCAAGGGGTGGCGGGAGGAGCTCCTACAATGAGCAGTTCTTC
>TRBJ2-7|-|TRBV27|-
CASSFGEEQYF
TGTGCCAGCAGTTTTGGTGAAGAGCAGTACTTC
>TRBJ2-7|-|TRBV28|-
CASSLYSGNEQYF
TGTGCCAGCAGTTTATACTCAGGGAACGAGCAGTACTTC
>TRBJ2-3|-|TRBV5-5|-
CASSQGPQGADTQYF
TGTGCCAGCAGCCAGGGACCCCAAGGTGCAGATACGCAGTATTTT
>TRBJ2-7|-|TRBV14|-
CASSLLHTTYEQYF
TGTGCCAGCAGCCTCCTTCACACCACCTACGAGCAGTACTTC
>TRBJ2-7|-|TRBV7-8|TRBD2
CASSLGGTSGPYEQYF
TGTGCCAGCAGCTTAGGTGGGACTAGCGGGCCCTACGAGCAGTACTTC
>TRBJ2-5|-|TRBV4-1|TRBD2
CASSQDPRRGNAQETQYF
TGCGCCAGCAGCCAAGACCCCAGGCGGGGGAATGCTCAAGAGACCCAGTACTTC
>TRBJ2-5|-|TRBV1|-
CTSSQESGGETQYF
TGCACCAGCAGCCAAGAGAGCGGCGGAGAGACCCAGTACTTC
>TRBJ2-7|-|TRBV13|TRBD2
CASSPRLAGYSYEQYF
TGTGCCAGCAGCCCAAGACTAGCGGGATACTCCTACGAGCAGTACTTC
>TRBJ2-7|-|TRBV6-1|TRBD2
CASSASGGSGYEQYF
TGTGCCAGCAGTGCTTCGGGGGGATCAGGCTACGAGCAGTACTTC
>TRBJ2-1|-|TRBV27|-
CASRPRVRISDEQFF
TGTGCCAGCCGACCCCGGGTTAGGATAAGCGATGAGCAGTTCTTC
>TRBJ2-7|once|TRBV7-9|TRBD1
CASSTWDRGIYEQYF
TGTGCCAGCAGCACCTGGGACAGGGGGATCTACGAGCAGTACTTC
>TRBJ1-3|-|TRBV5-6|-
CASSFGTNLRTIYF
TGTGCCAGCAGCTTTGGGACTAACCTTCGGACCATATATTTT
>TRBJ1-3|-|TRBV28|-
CASSLSRNGNTIYF
TGTGCCAGCAGTTTATCCCGCAATGGAAACACCATATATTTT
>TRBJ1-5|-|TRBV28|-
CASSLDPQSGRTQHF
TGTGCCAGCAGTTTAGACCCCCAGAGTGGCCGCACCCAGCATTTT
>TRBJ2-7|-|TRBV11-2|-
CASSSPAGSSLSYEQYF
TGTGCCAGCAGCTCACCCGCAGGAAGCTCCCTCTCCTACGAGCAGTACTTC